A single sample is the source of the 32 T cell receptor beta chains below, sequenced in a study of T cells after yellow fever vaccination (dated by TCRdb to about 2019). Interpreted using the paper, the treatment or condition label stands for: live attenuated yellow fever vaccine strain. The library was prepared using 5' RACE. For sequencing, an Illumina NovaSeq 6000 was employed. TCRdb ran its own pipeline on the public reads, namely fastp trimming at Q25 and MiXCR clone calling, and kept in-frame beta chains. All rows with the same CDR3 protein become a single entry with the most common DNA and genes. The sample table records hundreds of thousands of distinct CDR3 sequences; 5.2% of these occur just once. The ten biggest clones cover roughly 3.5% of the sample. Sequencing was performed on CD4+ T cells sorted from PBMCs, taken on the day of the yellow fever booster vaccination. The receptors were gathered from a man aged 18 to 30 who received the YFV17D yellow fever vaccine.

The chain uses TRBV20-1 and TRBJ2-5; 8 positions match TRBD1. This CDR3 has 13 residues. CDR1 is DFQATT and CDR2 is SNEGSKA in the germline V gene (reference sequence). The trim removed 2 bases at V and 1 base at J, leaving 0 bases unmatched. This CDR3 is CSARTGGQETQYF. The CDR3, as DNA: TGCAGTGCTAGAACAGGGGGCCAAGAGACCCAGTACTTC.

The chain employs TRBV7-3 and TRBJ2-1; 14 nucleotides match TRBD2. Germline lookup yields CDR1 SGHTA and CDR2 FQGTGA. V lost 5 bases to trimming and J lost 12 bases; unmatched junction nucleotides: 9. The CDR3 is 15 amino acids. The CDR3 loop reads CASSLTSGGAGVQFF. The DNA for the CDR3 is TGTGCCAGCAGCCTGACTAGCGGGGGGGCAGGGGTGCAGTTCTTC.

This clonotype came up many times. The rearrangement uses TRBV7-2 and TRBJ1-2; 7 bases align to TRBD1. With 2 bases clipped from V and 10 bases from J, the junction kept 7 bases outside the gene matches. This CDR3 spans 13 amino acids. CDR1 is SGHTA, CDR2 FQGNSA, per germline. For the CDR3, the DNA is TGTGCCAGCAGCTTAAGCCGGGACAGCACCTACACCTTC. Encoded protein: CASSLSRDSTYTF.

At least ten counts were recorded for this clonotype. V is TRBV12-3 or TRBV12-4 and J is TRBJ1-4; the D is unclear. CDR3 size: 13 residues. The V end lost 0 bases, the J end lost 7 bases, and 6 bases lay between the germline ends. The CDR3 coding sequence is TGTGCCAGCAGTTTAGCCTTTCTTGAAAAACTGTTTTTT. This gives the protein CASSLAFLEKLFF.

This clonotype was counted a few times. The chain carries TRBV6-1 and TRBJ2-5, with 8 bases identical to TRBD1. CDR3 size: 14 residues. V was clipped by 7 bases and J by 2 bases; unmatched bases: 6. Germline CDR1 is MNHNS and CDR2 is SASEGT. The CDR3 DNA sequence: TGTGCCAGCACTCTAGACAGGGGTCAAGAGACCCAGTACTTC. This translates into CASTLDRGQETQYF.

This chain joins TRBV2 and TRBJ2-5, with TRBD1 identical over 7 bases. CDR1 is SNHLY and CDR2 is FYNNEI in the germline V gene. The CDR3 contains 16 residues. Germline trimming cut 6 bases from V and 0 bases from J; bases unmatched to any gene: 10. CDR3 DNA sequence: TGTGCCAGCAGCGAGGACAGGTCAACGTACCAAGAGACCCAGTACTTC. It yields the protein CASSEDRSTYQETQYF.

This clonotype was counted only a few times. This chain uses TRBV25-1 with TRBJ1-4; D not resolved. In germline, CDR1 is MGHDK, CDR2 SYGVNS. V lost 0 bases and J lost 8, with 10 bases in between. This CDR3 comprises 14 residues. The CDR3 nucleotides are TGTGCCAGCAGTGAATACGCGGGGAGCGAAAAACTGTTTTTT. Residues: CASSEYAGSEKLFF.

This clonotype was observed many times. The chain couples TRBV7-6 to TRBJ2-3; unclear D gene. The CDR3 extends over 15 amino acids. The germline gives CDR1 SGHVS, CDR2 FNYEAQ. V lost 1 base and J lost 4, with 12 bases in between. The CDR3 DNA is TGTGCCAGCAGCTTAGGGAACACTGTGCCAGATACGCAGTATTTT. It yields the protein CASSLGNTVPDTQYF.

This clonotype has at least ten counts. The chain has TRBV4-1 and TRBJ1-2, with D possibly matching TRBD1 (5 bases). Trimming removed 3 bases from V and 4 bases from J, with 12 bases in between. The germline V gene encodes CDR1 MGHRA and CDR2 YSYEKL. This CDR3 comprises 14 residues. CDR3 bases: TGCGCCAGCAGCCAGATGGGGACGGGCTATGGCTACACCTTC. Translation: CASSQMGTGYGYTF.

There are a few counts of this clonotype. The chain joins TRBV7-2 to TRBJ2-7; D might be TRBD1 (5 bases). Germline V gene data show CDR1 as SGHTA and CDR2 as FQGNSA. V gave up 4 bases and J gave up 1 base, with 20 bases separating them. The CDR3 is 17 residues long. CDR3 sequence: CASSSTLQGFRSYEQYF. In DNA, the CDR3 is TGTGCCAGCAGCTCCACTCTTCAGGGTTTCCGATCCTACGAGCAGTACTTC.

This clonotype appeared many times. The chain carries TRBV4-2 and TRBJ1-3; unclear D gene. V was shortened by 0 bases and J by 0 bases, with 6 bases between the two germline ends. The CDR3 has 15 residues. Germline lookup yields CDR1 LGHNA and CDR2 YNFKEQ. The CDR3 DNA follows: TGTGCCAGCAGCCAAGAGAACACCTCTGGAAACACCATATATTTT. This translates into CASSQENTSGNTIYF.

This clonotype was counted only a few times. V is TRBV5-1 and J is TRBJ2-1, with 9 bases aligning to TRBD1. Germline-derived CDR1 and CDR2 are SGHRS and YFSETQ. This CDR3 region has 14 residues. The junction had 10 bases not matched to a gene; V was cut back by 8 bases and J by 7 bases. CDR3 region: CASNRGRRENEQFF. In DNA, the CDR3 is TGCGCCAGTAACAGGGGGCGCAGGGAAAATGAGCAGTTCTTC.

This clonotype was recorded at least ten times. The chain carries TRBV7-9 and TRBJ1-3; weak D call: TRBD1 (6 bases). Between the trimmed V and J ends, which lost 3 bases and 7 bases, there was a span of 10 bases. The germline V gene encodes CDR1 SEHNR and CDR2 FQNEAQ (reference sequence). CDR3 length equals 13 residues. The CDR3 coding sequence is TGTGCCAGCAGCTTTGGGCAGGGGAACACCATATATTTT. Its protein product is CASSFGQGNTIYF.

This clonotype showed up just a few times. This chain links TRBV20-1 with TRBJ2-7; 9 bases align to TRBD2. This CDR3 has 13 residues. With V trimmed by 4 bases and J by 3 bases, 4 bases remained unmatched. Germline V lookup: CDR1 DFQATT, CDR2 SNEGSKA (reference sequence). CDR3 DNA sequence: TGCAGTGCTACGACTAGCGGATACTACGAGCAGTACGTC. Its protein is CSATTSGYYEQYV.

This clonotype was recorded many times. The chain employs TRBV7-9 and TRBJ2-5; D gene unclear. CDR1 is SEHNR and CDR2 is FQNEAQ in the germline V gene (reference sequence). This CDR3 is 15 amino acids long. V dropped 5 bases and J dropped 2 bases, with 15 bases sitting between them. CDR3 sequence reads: CASSPKTRIQETQYF. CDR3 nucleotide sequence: TGTGCCAGCAGCCCTAAGACCCGGATTCAAGAGACCCAGTACTTC. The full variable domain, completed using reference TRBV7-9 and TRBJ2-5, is DTGVSQNPRHKITKRGQNVTFRCDPISEHNRLYWYRQTLGQGPEFLTYFQNEAQLEKSRLLSDRFSAERPKGSFSTLEIQRTEQGDSAMYLCASSPKTRIQETQYFGPGTRLLVL.

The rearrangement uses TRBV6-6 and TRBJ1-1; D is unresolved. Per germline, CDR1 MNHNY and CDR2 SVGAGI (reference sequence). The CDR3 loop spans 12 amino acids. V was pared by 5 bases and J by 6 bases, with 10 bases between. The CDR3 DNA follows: TGTGCCAGCAGTCGCGACGGGTCTGAAGCTTTCTTT. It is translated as CASSRDGSEAFF.

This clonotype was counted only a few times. CDR3 region: CATEPRQGNNEQFF. For the CDR3, the DNA is TGTGCCACCGAACCGAGACAGGGGAACAATGAGCAGTTCTTC. The chain recombines TRBV24-1 with TRBJ2-1; TRBD1 aligns across 8 bases. CDR3 length: 14 residues. CDR1 is KGHDR, CDR2 SFDVKD, per germline. V was pared by 9 bases and J by 5 bases, with 8 bases of the junction left unmatched.

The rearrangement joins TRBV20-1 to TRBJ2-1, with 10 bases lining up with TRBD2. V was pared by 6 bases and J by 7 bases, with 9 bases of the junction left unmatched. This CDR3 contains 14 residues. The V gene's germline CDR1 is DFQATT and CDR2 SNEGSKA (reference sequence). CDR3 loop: CSAPNSGGGNEQFF. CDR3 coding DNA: TGCAGTGCCCCTAACAGCGGGGGGGGTAATGAGCAGTTCTTC.

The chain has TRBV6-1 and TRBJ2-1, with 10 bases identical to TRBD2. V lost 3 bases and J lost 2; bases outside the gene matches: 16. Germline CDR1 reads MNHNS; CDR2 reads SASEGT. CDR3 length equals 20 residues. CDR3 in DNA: TGTGCCAGCAGTGAGCTGGACAGGCTAGCGGGGGTGGGGACCTACAATGAGCAGTTCTTC. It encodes CASSELDRLAGVGTYNEQFF.

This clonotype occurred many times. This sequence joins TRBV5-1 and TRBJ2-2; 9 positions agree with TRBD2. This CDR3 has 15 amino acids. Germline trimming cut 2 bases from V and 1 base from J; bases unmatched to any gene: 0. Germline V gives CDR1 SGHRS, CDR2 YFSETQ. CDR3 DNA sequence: TGCGCCAGCAGCTTTAGCGGGGGGAACACCGGGGAGCTGTTTTTT. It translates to CASSFSGGNTGELFF.

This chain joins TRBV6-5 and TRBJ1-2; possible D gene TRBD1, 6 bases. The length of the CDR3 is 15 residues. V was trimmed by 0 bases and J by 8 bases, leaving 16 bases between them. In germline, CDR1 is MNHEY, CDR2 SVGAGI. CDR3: CASSYSDRPQGGYTF. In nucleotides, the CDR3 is TGTGCCAGCAGTTACTCGGACAGACCCCAAGGGGGCTACACCTTC.

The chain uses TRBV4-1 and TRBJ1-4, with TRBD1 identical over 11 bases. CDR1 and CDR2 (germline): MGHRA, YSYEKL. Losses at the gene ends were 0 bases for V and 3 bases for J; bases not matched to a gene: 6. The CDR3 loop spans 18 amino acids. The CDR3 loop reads CASSQDGTGGRSNEKLFF. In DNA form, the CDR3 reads TGCGCCAGCAGCCAAGATGGGACAGGGGGAAGGTCTAATGAAAAACTGTTTTTT.

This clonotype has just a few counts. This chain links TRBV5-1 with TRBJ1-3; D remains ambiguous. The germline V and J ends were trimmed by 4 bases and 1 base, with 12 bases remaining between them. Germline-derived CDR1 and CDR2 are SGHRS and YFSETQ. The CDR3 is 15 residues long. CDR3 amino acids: CASSPLGVSGNTIYF. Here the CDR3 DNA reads TGCGCCAGCAGCCCCCTGGGAGTTTCTGGAAACACCATATATTTT. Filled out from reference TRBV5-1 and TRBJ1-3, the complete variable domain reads KAGVTQTPRYLIKTRGQQVTLSCSPISGHRSVSWYQQTPGQGLQFLFEYFSETQRNKGNFPGRFSGRQFSNSRSEMNVSTLELGDSALYLCASSPLGVSGNTIYFGEGSWLTVV.

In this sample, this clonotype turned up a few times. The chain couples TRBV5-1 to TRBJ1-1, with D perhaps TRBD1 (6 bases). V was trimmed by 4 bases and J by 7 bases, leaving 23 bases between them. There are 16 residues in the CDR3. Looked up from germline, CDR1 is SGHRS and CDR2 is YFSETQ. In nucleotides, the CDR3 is TGCGCCAGCAGCATCCGGACAGATGGAGAGGGGGGTGAAGCTTTCTTT. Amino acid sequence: CASSIRTDGEGGEAFF. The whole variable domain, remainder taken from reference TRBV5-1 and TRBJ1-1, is KAGVTQTPRYLIKTRGQQVTLSCSPISGHRSVSWYQQTPGQGLQFLFEYFSETQRNKGNFPGRFSGRQFSNSRSEMNVSTLELGDSALYLCASSIRTDGEGGEAFFGQGTRLTVV.

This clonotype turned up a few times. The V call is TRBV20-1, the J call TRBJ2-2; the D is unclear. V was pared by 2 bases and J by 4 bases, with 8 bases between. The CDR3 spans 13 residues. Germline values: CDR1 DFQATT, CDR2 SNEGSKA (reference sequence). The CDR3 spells CSARRRFTGELFF. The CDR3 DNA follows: TGCAGTGCTAGACGTCGGTTCACCGGGGAGCTGTTTTTT.

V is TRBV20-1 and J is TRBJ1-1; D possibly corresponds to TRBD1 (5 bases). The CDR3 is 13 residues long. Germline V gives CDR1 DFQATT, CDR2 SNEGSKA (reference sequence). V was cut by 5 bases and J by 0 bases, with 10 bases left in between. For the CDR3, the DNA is TGCAGTGCTCGTCGACAGATGAACACTGAAGCTTTCTTT. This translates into CSARRQMNTEAFF.

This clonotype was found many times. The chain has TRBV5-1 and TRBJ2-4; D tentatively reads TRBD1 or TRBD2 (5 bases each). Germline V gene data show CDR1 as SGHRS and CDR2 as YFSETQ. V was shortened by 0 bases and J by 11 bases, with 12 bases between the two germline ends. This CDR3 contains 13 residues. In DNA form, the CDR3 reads TGCGCCAGCAGCTTGGGGAACCAGGGAGTTCAGTACTTC. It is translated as CASSLGNQGVQYF.

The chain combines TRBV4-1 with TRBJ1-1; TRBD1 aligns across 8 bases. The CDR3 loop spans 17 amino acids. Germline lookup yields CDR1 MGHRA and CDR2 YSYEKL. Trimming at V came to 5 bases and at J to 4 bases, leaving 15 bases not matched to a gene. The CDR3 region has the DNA TGCGCCAGCAGCTATGGGGGCCTAGACAGGGGATTCACTGAAGCTTTCTTT. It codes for CASSYGGLDRGFTEAFF.

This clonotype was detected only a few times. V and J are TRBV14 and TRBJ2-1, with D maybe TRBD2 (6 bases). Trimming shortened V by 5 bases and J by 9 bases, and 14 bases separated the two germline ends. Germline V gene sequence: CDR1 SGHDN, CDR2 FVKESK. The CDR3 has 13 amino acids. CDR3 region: CASSERLVSEQFF. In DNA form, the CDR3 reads TGTGCCAGCAGCGAAAGACTAGTAAGTGAGCAGTTCTTC.

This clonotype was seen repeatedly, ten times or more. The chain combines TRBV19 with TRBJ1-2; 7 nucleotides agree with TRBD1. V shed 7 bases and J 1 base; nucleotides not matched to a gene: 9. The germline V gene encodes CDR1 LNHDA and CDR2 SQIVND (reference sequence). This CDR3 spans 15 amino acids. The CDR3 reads CASTRTGRHNYGYTF. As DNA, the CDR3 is TGTGCCAGTACTCGGACAGGACGGCATAACTATGGCTACACCTTC.

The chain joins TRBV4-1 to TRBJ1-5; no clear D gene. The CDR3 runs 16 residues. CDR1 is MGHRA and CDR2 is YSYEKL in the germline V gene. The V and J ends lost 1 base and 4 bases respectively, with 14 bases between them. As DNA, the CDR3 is TGCGCCAGCAGCCAAGGCCTCAGACTATGGAATCAGCCCCAGCATTTT. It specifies CASSQGLRLWNQPQHF.

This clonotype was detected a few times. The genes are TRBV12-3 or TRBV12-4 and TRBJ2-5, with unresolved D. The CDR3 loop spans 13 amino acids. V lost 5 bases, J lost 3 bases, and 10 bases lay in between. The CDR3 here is CASSRSRKETQYF. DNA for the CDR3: TGTGCCAGCAGTAGGTCTCGAAAAGAGACCCAGTACTTC.